A single sample gave rise to the 12 T cell receptor beta chains below, sequenced in a study of response to subunit inactivated influenza vaccine. TCRdb reanalysed the RT-PCR reads using MiXCR and keeps one entry per CDR3 protein. The data contain about 580,000 distinct CDR3 sequences, approximately 15% of them singletons. The starting material was PBMCs from blood, obtained 12 days after vaccination. The receptors come from a man over 45 who received an inactivated influenza vaccine.

This clonotype showed up just once. This sequence joins TRBV7-2 and TRBJ2-1; D not certain. The CDR3 loop spans 14 amino acids. V lost 0 bases to trimming and J lost 8 bases, with 11 bases between them. The germline CDR1 and CDR2 sequences are SGHTA and FQGNSA. In DNA form, the CDR3 reads TGTGCCAGCAGCTTAGCGGACGGCCGGTATGAGCAGTTCTTC. Translating it yields CASSLADGRYEQFF.

The sample holds a few counts of this clonotype. V and J are TRBV11-2 and TRBJ2-1, with 7 bases aligning to TRBD2. Looked up from germline, CDR1 is SGHAT and CDR2 is FQNNGV. CDR3 length equals 14 residues. V lost 4 bases to trimming and J lost 9 bases; unmatched junction nucleotides: 9. Written as DNA, the CDR3 is TGTGCCAGCAGCTCCGTAGCGGGCCGGGGTGAGCAGTTCTTC. It translates to CASSSVAGRGEQFF.

This clonotype was observed a few times. This chain links TRBV20-1 with TRBJ2-3; D possibly uses TRBD1 or TRBD2 (5 bases each). CDR1 DFQATT and CDR2 SNEGSKA come from the germline V gene (reference sequence). This CDR3 contains 17 residues. Deletions cut 3 bases from V and 5 bases from J, with 24 bases between. The CDR3 DNA sequence: TGCAGTGCTAGCGGGGCTACGGCCCGAAGAGCCAGAGATACGCAGTATTTT. It translates to CSASGATARRARDTQYF.

The rearrangement uses TRBV20-1 and TRBJ1-2, with TRBD1 matching 8 bases. Losses at the gene ends were 1 base for V and 4 bases for J; bases not matched to a gene: 5. Germline assignment: CDR1 DFQATT and CDR2 SNEGSKA (reference sequence). This CDR3 has 14 residues. CDR3 nucleotides: TGCAGTGCTAGAGCAGACAGGGGCGGCTATGGCTACACCTTC. Amino acids: CSARADRGGYGYTF.

V and J are TRBV7-2 and TRBJ2-3; 11 positions match TRBD2. CDR3 length: 14 amino acids. Germline CDR1 is SGHTA and CDR2 is FQGNSA. The trim removed 7 bases at V and 6 bases at J, leaving 6 bases unmatched. The CDR3 nucleotides read TGTGCCAGCATCCTAGCGGGGGGAGTCGATACGCAGTATTTT. Its translation is CASILAGGVDTQYF.

This clonotype was detected a few times. This chain joins TRBV2 and TRBJ2-2; TRBD2 matches at 8 bases. Per germline, CDR1 SNHLY and CDR2 FYNNEI. The CDR3 is 14 residues long. V shed 7 bases, J shed 6 bases, and the junction held 7 bases outside the gene matches. CDR3 region: CASNPAGEPGELFF. The CDR3 DNA sequence: TGTGCCAGCAATCCAGCGGGAGAGCCCGGGGAGCTGTTTTTT.

Ten or more counts support this clonotype. The V gene is TRBV11-3, the J gene TRBJ1-6; a possible D gene is TRBD1 (5 bases). V was clipped by 9 bases and J by 13 bases, with 22 bases between them. The CDR3 is 14 amino acids. Germline loops: CDR1 SGHNT, CDR2 YENEEA. The CDR3 protein is CARGREGTVSPLHF. The CDR3 DNA reads as TGTGCCAGAGGACGAGAGGGGACGGTCTCTCCCCTCCACTTT.

A few counts support this clonotype. The chain has TRBV6-5 and TRBJ2-3; 13 positions agree with TRBD2. Losses at the gene ends were 5 bases for V and 9 bases for J; bases not matched to a gene: 8. This CDR3 has 15 amino acids. The germline gives CDR1 MNHEY, CDR2 SVGAGI. Here the CDR3 DNA reads TGTGCCAGCAGTCTACTAGCGGGAGGGCCCCCGACGCAGTATTTT. It specifies CASSLLAGGPPTQYF.

The chain uses TRBV18 and TRBJ1-6; D unresolved. Germline V gene sequence: CDR1 KGHSH, CDR2 LQKENI. Trimming pared 2 bases from V and 2 bases from J, leaving 7 bases between. The length of the CDR3 is 15 residues. This CDR3 is CASSPELAYNSPLHF. CDR3 in DNA: TGTGCCAGCTCACCAGAGTTGGCCTATAATTCACCCCTCCACTTT.

This clonotype was seen more than once but under ten times. The CDR3 loop is CASSSAFVAGVYNEQFF. The CDR3 DNA follows: TGTGCCAGCAGTTCGGCCTTTGTAGCGGGAGTCTACAATGAGCAGTTCTTC. The rearrangement joins TRBV28 to TRBJ2-1, with 9 bases aligning to TRBD2. Germline V gives CDR1 MDHEN, CDR2 SYDVKM. The CDR3 spans 17 residues. With V trimmed by 4 bases and J by 3 bases, 10 bases remained unmatched.

The chain has TRBV20-1 and TRBJ2-3, with 8 bases identical to TRBD2. Germline lookup yields CDR1 DFQATT and CDR2 SNEGSKA (reference sequence). The ends lost 7 bases at V and 2 bases at J; junction bases unmatched: 5. This CDR3 is 13 amino acids long. Written as DNA, the CDR3 is TGCAGTGTACGTAGCGGGGCCACAGATACGCAGTATTTT. Its protein product is CSVRSGATDTQYF.

The genes are TRBV5-5 and TRBJ1-4; D ambiguous. V shed 4 bases and J shed 3 bases, with 16 bases lying between them. The CDR3 runs 16 residues. Looked up from germline, CDR1 is SGHKS and CDR2 is YYEKEE (reference sequence). The DNA of the CDR3 is TGTGCCAGCAGCCGCGGCCCGGTGGTGGCTAATGAAAAACTGTTTTTT. Translated, it gives CASSRGPVVANEKLFF.